Sequencing of this TCR beta chain was carried out in a study of T cell responses to AZD1222 COVID-19 vaccine. The study's findings and limits: Females made up more of the donors, who were largely white British, and clonal diversity may have come out too low. Repertoire sampling occurred only after the peak T cell response.

Libraries were prepared by immunoSEQ multiplex PCR; TCRdb keeps only in-frame clonotypes and omits some of them. This table holds about 150,000 clones, 80% to 95% found once. This clone came up once. The antigen is unknown. CDR3 length equals 19 residues. Losses at the gene ends were 4 bases for V and 0 bases for J; bases not matched to a gene: 9. Germline V CDR1 and CDR2: SGHNT, YYREEE (reference sequence). V usage is TRBV5-4 and J usage is TRBJ2-1, with TRBD2 matching 14 bases. The TCR was taken from an adult who received the AZD1222 COVID-19 vaccine. Here the sequenced sample was peripheral blood, taken 28 days after the second AZD1222 dose. CDR3 DNA: TGTGCCAGCAGCCGCGGACTAGCGGGAGGCTTTAGCTCCTACAATGAGCAGTTCTTC. The encoded protein is CASSRGLAGGFSSYNEQFF.